The 28 T cell receptor beta chains listed next were all sequenced from one sample in a study of technical replicates of blood from a handful of donors. Profiling relied on immunoSEQ multiplex PCR, and the TCRdb table lists in-frame clones only, not all of them. The repertoire holds roughly 70,000 clones, approximately 90% seen once, with approximately 4.8% in the top ten. The sample was PBMCs. All receptors derive from a human donor in good health. Some clones in this sample may be carry-over from other donors' samples.

The chain joins TRBV5-4 to TRBJ2-3; a weak D match, TRBD2 (6 bases). Germline lookup yields CDR1 SGHNT and CDR2 YYREEE (reference sequence). Trimming left V 7 bases short and J 3 bases short, with 15 bases between. CDR3 length equals 14 residues. The CDR3 reads CASGPGLATDTQYF. In DNA, the CDR3 is TGTGCCAGCGGACCAGGGCTAGCGACAGATACGCAGTATTTT.

The chain joins TRBV13 to TRBJ1-4; D not resolved. Germline assignment: CDR1 PRHDT and CDR2 FYEKMQ (reference sequence). CDR3 length: 16 residues. Trimming removed 0 bases from V and 8 bases from J, with 16 bases in between. CDR3 sequence (DNA): TGTGCCAGCAGCTTAGGTCCGGCGCTGGGAGCAGAAAAACTGTTTTTT. Translating gives CASSLGPALGAEKLFF.

The rearrangement links TRBV2 to TRBJ2-5; D perhaps matches TRBD2 (6 bases). The CDR3 extends over 16 amino acids. Trimming took off 6 bases at V and 4 bases at J, with 21 bases between the two ends. Germline V CDR1 and CDR2: SNHLY, FYNNEI. Here the CDR3 reads CASSHGLTGARETQYF. In DNA, the CDR3 is TGTGCCAGCAGCCACGGACTAACGGGAGCAAGAGAGACCCAGTACTTC.

The rearrangement links TRBV2 to TRBJ1-5; D ambiguous. From germline, CDR1 is SNHLY and CDR2 FYNNEI. The germline V and J ends were trimmed by 3 bases and 7 bases, with 10 bases remaining between them. The CDR3 spans 13 residues. The CDR3 nucleotides read TGTGCCAGCAGTGATACGGGTCGACAGCCCCAGCATTTT. It specifies CASSDTGRQPQHF.

V gene TRBV27 combines with J gene TRBJ1-1; D possibly corresponds to TRBD1 (6 bases). The CDR3 spans 17 residues. Trimming removed 1 base from V and 1 base from J, with 16 bases in between. CDR1 and CDR2 (germline): MNHEY, SMNVEV (reference sequence). CDR3 sequence: CASSLLGGTRGNTEAFF. CDR3 nucleotide sequence: TGTGCCAGCAGTTTATTGGGCGGAACCAGGGGGAACACTGAAGCTTTCTTT.

The V call is TRBV7-2, the J call TRBJ2-7; 13 nucleotides align to TRBD2. This CDR3 has 15 residues. Germline-derived CDR1 and CDR2 are SGHTA and FQGNSA. Trimming cost V 5 bases and J 4 bases; bases outside gene matches: 5. CDR3 DNA: TGTGCCAGCAGCCGATGGACTAGCGGGAGTTACGAGCAGTACTTC. Translating it yields CASSRWTSGSYEQYF.

This chain links TRBV4-1 with TRBJ1-1; D is possibly TRBD1 (5 bases). The V gene lost 2 bases and the J gene lost 6 bases, with 16 bases spanning the gap. The CDR3 is 15 amino acids. From germline, CDR1 is MGHRA and CDR2 YSYEKL. In nucleotides, the CDR3 is TGCGCCAGCAGCCAACGACACACAGGAGACTCTGAAGCTTTCTTT. Translating it yields CASSQRHTGDSEAFF.

The CDR3: CASSQDQAAAGSYNEQFF. CDR3 bases: TGCGCCAGCAGCCAAGATCAGGCCGCCGCCGGCTCCTACAATGAGCAGTTCTTC. This chain connects TRBV4-3 to TRBJ2-1; D remains ambiguous. The V end lost 0 bases, the J end lost 0 bases, and 15 bases lay between the germline ends. The germline V gene has CDR1 LGHNA and CDR2 YSLEER. The CDR3 covers 18 residues.

Only one count was recorded for this clone. The rearrangement uses TRBV7-9 and TRBJ2-1, with TRBD2 matching over 12 bases. CDR1 is SEHNR and CDR2 is FQNEAQ in the germline V gene (reference sequence). After removal of 8 bases from V and 5 bases from J, the junction contained 1 base not matched to a gene. The CDR3 has 13 residues. The CDR3 DNA sequence: TGTGCCAGCCGGACTAGCGGGAACAATGAGCAGTTCTTC. Amino acid sequence: CASRTSGNNEQFF.

This clone was counted between two and nine times. The rearrangement joins TRBV9 to TRBJ1-3, with D uncertain. Germline V lookup: CDR1 SGDLS, CDR2 YYNGEE. This CDR3 region has 16 residues. Trimming removed 3 bases at V and 0 bases at J, with 13 bases between. The CDR3 coding sequence is TGTGCCAGCAGCGCCGCCGGGAGATCCTCTGGAAACACCATATATTTT. As protein: CASSAAGRSSGNTIYF.

This sequence joins TRBV30 and TRBJ2-7; D is unclear. The CDR3 sequence is 13 residues long. Germline V gives CDR1 GTSNPN, CDR2 SVGIG (reference sequence). V lost 0 bases to trimming and J lost 0 bases, with 6 bases between them. CDR3 DNA: TGTGCCTGGAGTGTAACCAGCTCCTACGAGCAGTACTTC. This gives the protein CAWSVTSSYEQYF. The whole variable domain, filled in from reference TRBV30 and TRBJ2-7, reads SQTIHQWPATLVQPVGSPLSLECTVEGTSNPNLYWYRQAAGRGLQLLFYSVGIGQISSEVPQNLSASRPQDRQFILSSKKLLLSDSGFYLCAWSVTSSYEQYFGPGTRLTVT.

This chain links TRBV7-2 with TRBJ1-1, with D unclear. The CDR3 consists of 14 residues. Per germline, CDR1 SGHTA and CDR2 FQGNSA. V dropped 1 base and J dropped 1 base, with 7 bases sitting between them. This chain's CDR3 is CASSLVRGNTEAFF. CDR3 coding DNA: TGTGCCAGCAGCTTAGTTCGGGGGAACACTGAAGCTTTCTTT.

This chain joins TRBV7-8 and TRBJ2-7, with D perhaps matching TRBD2 (6 bases). The CDR3 totals 15 residues. Between the trimmed V and J ends, which lost 1 base and 0 bases, there was a span of 10 bases. Looked up from germline, CDR1 is SGHVS and CDR2 is FQNEAQ. Written as DNA, the CDR3 is TGTGCCAGCAGCTTAGAAGCGGGCAGCTCCTACGAGCAGTACTTC. Translation: CASSLEAGSSYEQYF.

The V and J genes are TRBV4-3 and TRBJ2-3; 9 bases are shared with TRBD2. This CDR3 has 17 residues. The germline gives CDR1 LGHNA, CDR2 YSLEER. The trim removed 3 bases at V and 0 bases at J, leaving 7 bases unmatched. The DNA of the CDR3 is TGCGCCAGCAGCCAGCAGCTTACTAGCGGGAGCACAGATACGCAGTATTTT. It translates to CASSQQLTSGSTDTQYF.

V usage is TRBV7-9 and J usage is TRBJ2-1; 11 bases are a match to TRBD2. The V gene end was trimmed by 10 bases and the J gene end by 4 bases; junction bases not matched to a gene: 12. This CDR3 contains 16 residues. Per germline, CDR1 SEHNR and CDR2 FQNEAQ (reference sequence). The CDR3 sequence: CATEPPGTSGYNEQFF. As DNA, the CDR3 is TGTGCCACCGAACCGCCGGGGACTAGCGGATACAATGAGCAGTTCTTC.

The genes are TRBV4-1 and TRBJ1-1; 7 bases are a match to TRBD1. Losses at the gene ends were 3 bases for V and 4 bases for J; bases not matched to a gene: 8. Germline V gene lookup returns CDR1 MGHRA and CDR2 YSYEKL. The CDR3 is 15 amino acids. The chain's CDR3 is CASSQIGGAVTEAFF. CDR3 sequence (DNA): TGCGCCAGCAGCCAGATAGGGGGCGCGGTCACTGAAGCTTTCTTT.

This rearrangement joins TRBV19 to TRBJ1-4; 7 bases are shared with TRBD1. Germline V gene lookup returns CDR1 LNHDA and CDR2 SQIVND (reference sequence). V was pared by 7 bases and J by 5 bases, with 7 bases of the junction left unmatched. This CDR3 comprises 14 residues. The CDR3 DNA sequence: TGTGCCAGTATTGGGGACAGAACAAATGAAAAACTGTTTTTT. Amino acid sequence: CASIGDRTNEKLFF.

V is TRBV6-5 and J is TRBJ1-2; D is ambiguous. This CDR3 contains 15 residues. Trimming removed 0 bases at V and 4 bases at J, with 12 bases between. The germline gives CDR1 MNHEY, CDR2 SVGAGI. The CDR3 DNA reads as TGTGCCAGCAGTTACTCGAGCAACGGAGGCTATGGCTACACCTTC. This gives the protein CASSYSSNGGYGYTF.

The chain has TRBV7-2 and TRBJ2-3; 11 nucleotides match TRBD2. V lost 5 bases, J lost 2 bases, and 6 bases stayed unmatched. From germline, CDR1 is SGHTA and CDR2 FQGNSA. The CDR3 has 16 amino acids. CDR3: CASSPEGLADTDTQYF. CDR3 DNA sequence: TGTGCCAGCAGCCCAGAGGGACTAGCGGACACAGATACGCAGTATTTT.

The rearrangement uses TRBV4-1 and TRBJ1-5; 10 bases match TRBD1. The V and J ends lost 4 bases and 2 bases, in that order; junction bases with no gene match: 11. The CDR3 is 18 amino acids. Germline V lookup: CDR1 MGHRA, CDR2 YSYEKL. CDR3 coding DNA: TGCGCCAGCAGCCCCTCGCCGGCCGGGACAGGGGGCAATCAGCCCCAGCATTTT. Translating gives CASSPSPAGTGGNQPQHF.

The rearrangement uses TRBV9 and TRBJ2-5; TRBD2 agrees at 15 bases. V shed 3 bases and J 2 bases; nucleotides not matched to a gene: 5. Germline V gives CDR1 SGDLS, CDR2 YYNGEE. There are 17 residues in the CDR3. The CDR3 nucleotides are TGTGCCAGCAGCGGCGGGACTAGCGGGGGGCTGCAAGAGACCCAGTACTTC. This gives the protein CASSGGTSGGLQETQYF.

The chain recombines TRBV5-1 with TRBJ2-3, with a possible D match to TRBD2 (6 bases). Germline V lookup: CDR1 SGHRS, CDR2 YFSETQ. Trimming stripped 3 bases from V and 2 bases from J, with 13 bases between. CDR3 length: 15 amino acids. The CDR3 nucleotides are TGCGCCAGCAGCTCCGGGACTTACTTCACAGATACGCAGTATTTT. Protein product: CASSSGTYFTDTQYF.

CDR3 coding DNA: TGTGCCAGCAGCGTAGTAGACAATCCCTGGCCCGGAAACACCATATATTTT. It translates to CASSVVDNPWPGNTIYF. V gene TRBV9 combines with J gene TRBJ1-3; D unresolved. CDR1 and CDR2 from the germline V gene are SGDLS and YYNGEE. Trimming cost V 0 bases and J 4 bases, with 17 bases left between them. CDR3 length equals 17 residues.

V is TRBV5-1 and J is TRBJ2-3, with D possibly TRBD1 on 6 matching bases. Germline CDR1 reads SGHRS; CDR2 reads YFSETQ. Trimming took 4 bases from V and 5 from J, leaving 17 bases between them. The CDR3 is 15 residues long. CDR3 bases: TGCGCCAGCAGCCCGGACAGAAGCCAAAGAGATACGCAGTATTTT. Its protein product is CASSPDRSQRDTQYF.

The chain recombines TRBV6-5 with TRBJ1-5, with D hard to call. Germline V gene sequence: CDR1 MNHEY, CDR2 SVGAGI. The CDR3 is 13 residues long. V lost 4 bases, J lost 3 bases, and 7 bases lay in between. CDR3 bases: TGTGCCAGCAGTTCCCAGAACAATCAGCCCCAGCATTTT. It is translated as CASSSQNNQPQHF.

The chain links TRBV5-4 to TRBJ1-2, with 10 bases fitting TRBD1. Germline V gene data show CDR1 as SGHNT and CDR2 as YYREEE (reference sequence). This CDR3 region has 15 residues. The V and J ends lost 0 bases and 8 bases, in that order; junction bases with no gene match: 7. The CDR3 DNA reads as TGTGCCAGCAGCTTGGGCGCGTGGACAGGGGGAGGCTACACCTTC. This codes for CASSLGAWTGGGYTF.

The rearrangement uses TRBV7-8 and TRBJ1-3, with D maybe TRBD1 (6 bases). Trimming removed 5 bases from V and 0 bases from J, with 11 bases in between. This CDR3 is 15 amino acids long. Germline V lookup: CDR1 SGHVS, CDR2 FQNEAQ. CDR3: CASSARTDSGNTIYF. The CDR3, as DNA: TGTGCCAGCAGCGCCCGGACAGACTCTGGAAACACCATATATTTT. The full variable domain, in which reference TRBV7-8 and TRBJ1-3 provide the parts outside the CDR3, is GAGVSQSPRYKVAKRGQDVALRCDPISGHVSLFWYQQALGQGPEFLTYFQNEAQLDKSGLPSDRFFAERPEGSVSTLKIQRTQQEDSAVYLCASSARTDSGNTIYFGEGSWLTVV.

V and J are TRBV5-1 and TRBJ1-2; 9 bases fit TRBD1. The CDR3 is made up of 16 amino acids. Germline CDR1 is SGHRS and CDR2 is YFSETQ. V lost 1 base, J lost 5 bases, and 9 bases stayed unmatched. The CDR3 sequence is CASSLSFGTGTYGYTF. The CDR3 region has the DNA TGCGCCAGCAGCTTGTCTTTTGGGACAGGGACTTATGGCTACACCTTC.